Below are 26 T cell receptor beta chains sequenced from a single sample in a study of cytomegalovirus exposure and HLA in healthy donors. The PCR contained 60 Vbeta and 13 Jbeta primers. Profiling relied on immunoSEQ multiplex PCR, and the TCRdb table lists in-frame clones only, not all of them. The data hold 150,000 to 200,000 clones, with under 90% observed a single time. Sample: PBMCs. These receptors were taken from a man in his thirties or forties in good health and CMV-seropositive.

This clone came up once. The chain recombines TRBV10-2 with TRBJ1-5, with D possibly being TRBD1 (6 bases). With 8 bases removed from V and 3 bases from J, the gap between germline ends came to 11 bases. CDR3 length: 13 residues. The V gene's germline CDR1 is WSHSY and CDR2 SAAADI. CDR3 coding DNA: TGCGCCAGCTGTAGGACAGCCAATCAGCCCCAGCATTTT. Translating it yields CASCRTANQPQHF.

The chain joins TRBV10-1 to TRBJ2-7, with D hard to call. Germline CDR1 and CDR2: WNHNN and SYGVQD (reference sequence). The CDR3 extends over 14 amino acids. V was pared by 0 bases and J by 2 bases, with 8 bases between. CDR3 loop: CASSESGGTYEQYF. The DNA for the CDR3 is TGCGCCAGCAGTGAGTCTGGCGGAACCTACGAGCAGTACTTC.

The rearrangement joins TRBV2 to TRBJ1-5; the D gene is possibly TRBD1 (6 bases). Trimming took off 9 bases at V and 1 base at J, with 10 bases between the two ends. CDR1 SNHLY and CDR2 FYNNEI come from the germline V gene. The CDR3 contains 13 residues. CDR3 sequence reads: CASGGRSNQPQHF. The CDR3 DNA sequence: TGTGCCAGTGGGGGCAGAAGCAATCAGCCCCAGCATTTT.

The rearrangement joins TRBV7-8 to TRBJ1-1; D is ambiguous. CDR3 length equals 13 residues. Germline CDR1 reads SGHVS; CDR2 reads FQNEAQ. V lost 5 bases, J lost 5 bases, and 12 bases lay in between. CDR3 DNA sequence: TGTGCCAGCAGCCAAATACAATCGACTGAAGCTTTCTTT. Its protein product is CASSQIQSTEAFF. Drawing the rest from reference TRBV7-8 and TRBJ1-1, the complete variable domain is GAGVSQSPRYKVAKRGQDVALRCDPISGHVSLFWYQQALGQGPEFLTYFQNEAQLDKSGLPSDRFFAERPEGSVSTLKIQRTQQEDSAVYLCASSQIQSTEAFFGQGTRLTVV.

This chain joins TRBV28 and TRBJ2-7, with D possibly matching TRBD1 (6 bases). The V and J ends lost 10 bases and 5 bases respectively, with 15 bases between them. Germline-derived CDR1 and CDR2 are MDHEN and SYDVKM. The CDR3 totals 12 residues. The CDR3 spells CAIQPRGNEQYF. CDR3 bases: TGTGCCATACAACCGAGGGGGAACGAGCAGTACTTC.

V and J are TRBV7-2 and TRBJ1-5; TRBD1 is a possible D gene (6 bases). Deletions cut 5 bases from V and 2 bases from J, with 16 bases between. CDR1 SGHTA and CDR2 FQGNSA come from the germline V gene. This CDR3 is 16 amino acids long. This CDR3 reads CASSPEQGLGNQPQHF. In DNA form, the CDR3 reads TGTGCCAGCAGCCCTGAACAGGGTTTAGGCAATCAGCCCCAGCATTTT.

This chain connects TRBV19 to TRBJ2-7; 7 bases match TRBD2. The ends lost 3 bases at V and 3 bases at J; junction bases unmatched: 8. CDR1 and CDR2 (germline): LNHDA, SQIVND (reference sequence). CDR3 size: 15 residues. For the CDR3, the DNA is TGTGCCAGTAGTATTCAGGCGGGAGAGAGCTACGAGCAGTACTTC. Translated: CASSIQAGESYEQYF.

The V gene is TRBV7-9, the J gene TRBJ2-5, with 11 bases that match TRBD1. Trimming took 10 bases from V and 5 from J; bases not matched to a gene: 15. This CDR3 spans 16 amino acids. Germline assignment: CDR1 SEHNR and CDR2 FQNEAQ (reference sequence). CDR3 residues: CATEKMDRGLSETQYF. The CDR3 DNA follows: TGTGCCACCGAAAAAATGGACAGGGGGCTGAGTGAGACCCAGTACTTC.

CDR3 protein: CASSQAAVLGETQYF. The CDR3 bases are TGCGCCAGCAGCCAAGCAGCGGTCCTGGGGGAGACCCAGTACTTC. The J gene is TRBJ2-5, the V gene TRBV4-3, with D possibly TRBD2 on 5 matching bases. CDR3 length: 15 residues. Trimming left V 1 base short and J 5 bases short, with 14 bases between. The germline V gene has CDR1 LGHNA and CDR2 YSLEER.

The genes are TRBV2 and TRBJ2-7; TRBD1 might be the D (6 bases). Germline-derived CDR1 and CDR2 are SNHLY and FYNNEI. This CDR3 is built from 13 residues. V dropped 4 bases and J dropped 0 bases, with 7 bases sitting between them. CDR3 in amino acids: CASSVGGSYEQYF. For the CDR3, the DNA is TGTGCCAGCAGTGTAGGGGGCTCCTACGAGCAGTACTTC.

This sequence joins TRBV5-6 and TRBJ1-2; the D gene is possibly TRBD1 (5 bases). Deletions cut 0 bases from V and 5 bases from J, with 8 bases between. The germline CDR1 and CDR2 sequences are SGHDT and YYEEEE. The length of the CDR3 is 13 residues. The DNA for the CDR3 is TGTGCCAGCAGCTTGGTTCAGGGTTATGGCTACACCTTC. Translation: CASSLVQGYGYTF.

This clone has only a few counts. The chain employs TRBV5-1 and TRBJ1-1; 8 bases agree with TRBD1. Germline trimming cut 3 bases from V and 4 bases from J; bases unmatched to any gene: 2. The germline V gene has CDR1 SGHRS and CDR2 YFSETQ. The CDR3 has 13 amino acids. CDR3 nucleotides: TGCGCCAGCAGCTCCACAGGGGGCACTGAAGCTTTCTTT. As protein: CASSSTGGTEAFF. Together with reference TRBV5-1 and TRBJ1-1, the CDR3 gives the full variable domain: KAGVTQTPRYLIKTRGQQVTLSCSPISGHRSVSWYQQTPGQGLQFLFEYFSETQRNKGNFPGRFSGRQFSNSRSEMNVSTLELGDSALYLCASSSTGGTEAFFGQGTRLTVV.

The DNA for the CDR3 is TGCGCCAGCAGCCACACCACTAGCGGGGGGAACACAGATACGCAGTATTTT. It specifies CASSHTTSGGNTDTQYF. The V call is TRBV4-3, the J call TRBJ2-3; the match to TRBD2 covers 12 bases. Germline values: CDR1 LGHNA, CDR2 YSLEER. V dropped 3 bases and J dropped 2; count of bases not matched to a gene: 6. This CDR3 has 17 residues.

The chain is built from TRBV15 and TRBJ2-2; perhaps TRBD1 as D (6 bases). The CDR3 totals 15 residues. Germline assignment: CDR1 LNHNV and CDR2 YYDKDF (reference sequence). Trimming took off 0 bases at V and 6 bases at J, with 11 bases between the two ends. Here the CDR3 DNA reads TGTGCCACCAGCAGAGAGCAGGGGTTGGCCGGGGAGCTGTTTTTT. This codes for CATSREQGLAGELFF.

The CDR3 coding sequence is TGTGCCAGCAGCCGGGTAATTACTAGCACAGATACGCAGTATTTT. Residues: CASSRVITSTDTQYF. V is TRBV7-2 and J is TRBJ2-3; D call uncertain. Germline CDR1 SGHTA, CDR2 FQGNSA. V gave up 5 bases and J gave up 0 bases, with 12 bases separating them. CDR3 length: 15 residues.

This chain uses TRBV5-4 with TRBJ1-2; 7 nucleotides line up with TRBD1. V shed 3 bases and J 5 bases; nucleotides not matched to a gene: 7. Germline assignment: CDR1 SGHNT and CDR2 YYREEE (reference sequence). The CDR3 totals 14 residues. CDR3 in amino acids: CASSSGGTRYGYTF. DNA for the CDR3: TGTGCCAGCAGCTCAGGGGGAACTAGGTATGGCTACACCTTC.

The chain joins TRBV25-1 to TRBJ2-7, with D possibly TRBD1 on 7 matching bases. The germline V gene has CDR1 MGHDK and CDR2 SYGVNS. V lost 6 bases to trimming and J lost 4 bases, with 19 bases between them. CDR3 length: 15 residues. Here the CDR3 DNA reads TGTGCCAGCAGAGGTAACAGGGGAGGTTTGTACGAGCAGTACTTC. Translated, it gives CASRGNRGGLYEQYF.

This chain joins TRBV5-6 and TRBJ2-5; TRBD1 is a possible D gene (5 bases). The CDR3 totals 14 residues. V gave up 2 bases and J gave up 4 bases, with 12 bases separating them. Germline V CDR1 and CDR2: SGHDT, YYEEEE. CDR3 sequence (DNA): TGTGCCAGCAGCTTAGTAGGGGCAGGAGAGACCCAGTACTTC. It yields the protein CASSLVGAGETQYF.

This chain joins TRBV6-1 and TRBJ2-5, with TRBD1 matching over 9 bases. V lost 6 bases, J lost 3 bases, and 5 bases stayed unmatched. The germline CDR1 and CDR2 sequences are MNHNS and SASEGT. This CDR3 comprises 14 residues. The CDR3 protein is CASSPTGGEETQYF. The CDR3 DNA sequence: TGTGCCAGCAGCCCTACAGGGGGCGAAGAGACCCAGTACTTC.

The CDR3 nucleotides read TGTGCCAGCAGCTCTCGGGACACCTTCAGCTCCTACGAGCAGTACTTC. Translated, it gives CASSSRDTFSSYEQYF. The chain recombines TRBV7-2 with TRBJ2-7, with D perhaps matching TRBD1 (6 bases). The CDR3 has 16 amino acids. Germline values: CDR1 SGHTA, CDR2 FQGNSA. V was trimmed by 4 bases and J by 0 bases, leaving 16 bases between them.

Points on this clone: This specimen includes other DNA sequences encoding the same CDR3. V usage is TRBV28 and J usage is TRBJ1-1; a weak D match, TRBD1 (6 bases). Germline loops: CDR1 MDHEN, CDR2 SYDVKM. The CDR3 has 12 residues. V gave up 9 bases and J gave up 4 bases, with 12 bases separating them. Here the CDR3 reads CASGQFSTEAFF. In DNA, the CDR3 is TGTGCCAGTGGACAGTTCTCCACTGAAGCTTTCTTT. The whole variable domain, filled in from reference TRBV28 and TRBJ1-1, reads DVKVTQSSRYLVKRTGEKVFLECVQDMDHENMFWYRQDPGLGLRLIYFSYDVKMKEKGDIPEGYSVSREKKERFSLILESASTNQTSMYLCASGQFSTEAFFGQGTRLTVV.

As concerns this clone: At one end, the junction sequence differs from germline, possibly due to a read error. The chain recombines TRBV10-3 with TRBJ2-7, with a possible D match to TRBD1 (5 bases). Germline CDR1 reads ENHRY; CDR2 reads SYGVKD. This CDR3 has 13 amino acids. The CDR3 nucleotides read TGTGCCATCAGTCTCCAGGGCTCCTCCGAGCAGTACTTC. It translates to CAISLQGSSEQYF.

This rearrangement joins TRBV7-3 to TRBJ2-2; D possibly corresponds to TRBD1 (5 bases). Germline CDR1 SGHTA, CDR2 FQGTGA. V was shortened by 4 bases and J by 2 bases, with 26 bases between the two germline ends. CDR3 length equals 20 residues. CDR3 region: CASSSNRAQGGHVNTGELFF. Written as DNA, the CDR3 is TGTGCCAGCAGCTCCAATAGGGCCCAAGGTGGACACGTAAACACCGGGGAGCTGTTTTTT. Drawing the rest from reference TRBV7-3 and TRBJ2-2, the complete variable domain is GAGVSQTPSNKVTEKGKYVELRCDPISGHTALYWYRQSLGQGPEFLIYFQGTGAADDSGLPNDRFFAVRPEGSVSTLKIQRTERGDSAVYLCASSSNRAQGGHVNTGELFFGEGSRLTVL.

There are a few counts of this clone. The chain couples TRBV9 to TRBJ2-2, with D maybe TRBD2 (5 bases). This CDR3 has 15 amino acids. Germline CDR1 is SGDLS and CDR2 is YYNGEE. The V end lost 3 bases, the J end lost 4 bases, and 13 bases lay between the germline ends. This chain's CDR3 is CASSAPPSGTGELFF. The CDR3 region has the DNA TGTGCCAGCAGCGCACCCCCGAGCGGCACCGGGGAGCTGTTTTTT.

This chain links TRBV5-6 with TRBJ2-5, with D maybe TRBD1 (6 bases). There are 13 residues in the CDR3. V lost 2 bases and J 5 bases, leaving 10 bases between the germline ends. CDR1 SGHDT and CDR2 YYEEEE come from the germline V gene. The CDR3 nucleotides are TGTGCCAGCAGCTTTGCAGGGGCCGAGACCCAGTACTTC. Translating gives CASSFAGAETQYF.

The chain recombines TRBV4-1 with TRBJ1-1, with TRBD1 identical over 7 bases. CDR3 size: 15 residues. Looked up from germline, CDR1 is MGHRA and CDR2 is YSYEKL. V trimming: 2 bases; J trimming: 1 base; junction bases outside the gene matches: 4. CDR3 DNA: TGCGCCAGCAGCCAACAGGGACAGCCGAACACTGAAGCTTTCTTT. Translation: CASSQQGQPNTEAFF.